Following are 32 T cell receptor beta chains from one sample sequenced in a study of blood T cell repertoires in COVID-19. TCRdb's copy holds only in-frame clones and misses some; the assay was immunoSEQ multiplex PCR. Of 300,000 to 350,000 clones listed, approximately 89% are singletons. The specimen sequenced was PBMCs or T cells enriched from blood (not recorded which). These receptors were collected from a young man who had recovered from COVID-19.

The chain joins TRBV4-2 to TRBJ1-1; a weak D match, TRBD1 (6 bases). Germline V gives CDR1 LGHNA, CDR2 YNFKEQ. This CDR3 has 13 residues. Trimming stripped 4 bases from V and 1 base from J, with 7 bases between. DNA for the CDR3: TGTGCCAGCAGCCCGGGACAGAACACTGAAGCTTTCTTT. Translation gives CASSPGQNTEAFF.

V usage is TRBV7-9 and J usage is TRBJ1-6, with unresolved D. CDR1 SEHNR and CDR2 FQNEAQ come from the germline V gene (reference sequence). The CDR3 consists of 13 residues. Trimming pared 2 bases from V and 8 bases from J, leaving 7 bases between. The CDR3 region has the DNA TGTGCCAGCAGCTTATCCCTTGATTCACCCCTCCACTTT. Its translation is CASSLSLDSPLHF.

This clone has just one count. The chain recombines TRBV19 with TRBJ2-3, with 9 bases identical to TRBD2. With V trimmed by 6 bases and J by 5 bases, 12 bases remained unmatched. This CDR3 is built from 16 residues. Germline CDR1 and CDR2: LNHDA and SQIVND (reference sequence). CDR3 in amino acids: CASSLGGSGGKDTQYF. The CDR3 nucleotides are TGTGCCAGTAGCCTGGGGGGTAGCGGGGGAAAAGATACGCAGTATTTT.

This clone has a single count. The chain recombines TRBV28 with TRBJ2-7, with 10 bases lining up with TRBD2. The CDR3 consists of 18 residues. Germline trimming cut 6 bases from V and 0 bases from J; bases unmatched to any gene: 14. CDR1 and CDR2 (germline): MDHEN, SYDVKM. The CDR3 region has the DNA TGTGCCAGCAGCCGCCCACTTCTAGCGGGGGCCCACTCCTACGAGCAGTACTTC. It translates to CASSRPLLAGAHSYEQYF. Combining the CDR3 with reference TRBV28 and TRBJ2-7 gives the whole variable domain DVKVTQSSRYLVKRTGEKVFLECVQDMDHENMFWYRQDPGLGLRLIYFSYDVKMKEKGDIPEGYSVSREKKERFSLILESASTNQTSMYLCASSRPLLAGAHSYEQYFGPGTRLTVT.

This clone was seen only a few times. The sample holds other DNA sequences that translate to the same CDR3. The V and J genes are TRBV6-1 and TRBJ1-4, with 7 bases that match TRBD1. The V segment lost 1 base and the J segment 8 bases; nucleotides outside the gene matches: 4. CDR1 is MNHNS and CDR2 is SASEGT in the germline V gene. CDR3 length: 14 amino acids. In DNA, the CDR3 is TGTGCCAGCAGTGAAGGCACAGGGGTCGAAAAACTGTTTTTT. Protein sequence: CASSEGTGVEKLFF.

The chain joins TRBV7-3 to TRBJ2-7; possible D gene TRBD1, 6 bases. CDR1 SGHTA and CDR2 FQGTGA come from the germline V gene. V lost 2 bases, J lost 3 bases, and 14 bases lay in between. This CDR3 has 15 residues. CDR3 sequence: CASSLLSGTNYEQYF. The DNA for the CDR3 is TGTGCCAGCAGCTTACTATCCGGGACAAACTACGAGCAGTACTTC.

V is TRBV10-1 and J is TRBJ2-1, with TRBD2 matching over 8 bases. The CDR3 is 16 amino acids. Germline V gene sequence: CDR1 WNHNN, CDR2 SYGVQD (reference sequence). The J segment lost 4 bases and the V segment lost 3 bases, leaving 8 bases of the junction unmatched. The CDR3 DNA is TGCGCCAGCAGTGATCGATGGAGCGGGGGATACAATGAGCAGTTCTTC. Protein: CASSDRWSGGYNEQFF.

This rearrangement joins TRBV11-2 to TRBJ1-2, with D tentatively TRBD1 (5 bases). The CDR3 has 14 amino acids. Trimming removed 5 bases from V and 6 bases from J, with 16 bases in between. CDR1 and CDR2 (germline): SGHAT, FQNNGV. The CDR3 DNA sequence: TGTGCCAGCAGCCCGAGAACAGGCGTCGATGGCTACACCTTC. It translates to CASSPRTGVDGYTF.

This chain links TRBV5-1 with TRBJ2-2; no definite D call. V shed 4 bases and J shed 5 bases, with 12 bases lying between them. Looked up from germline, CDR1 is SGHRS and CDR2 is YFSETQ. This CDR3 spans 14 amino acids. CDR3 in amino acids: CASSRPGLTGELFF. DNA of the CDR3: TGCGCCAGCAGCAGACCGGGTCTGACCGGGGAGCTGTTTTTT. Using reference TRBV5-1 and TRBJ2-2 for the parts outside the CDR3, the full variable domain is KAGVTQTPRYLIKTRGQQVTLSCSPISGHRSVSWYQQTPGQGLQFLFEYFSETQRNKGNFPGRFSGRQFSNSRSEMNVSTLELGDSALYLCASSRPGLTGELFFGEGSRLTVL.

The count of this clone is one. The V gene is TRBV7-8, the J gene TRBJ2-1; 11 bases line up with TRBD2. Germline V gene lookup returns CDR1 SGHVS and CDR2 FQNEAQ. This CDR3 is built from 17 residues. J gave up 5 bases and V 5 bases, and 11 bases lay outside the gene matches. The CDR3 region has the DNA TGTGCCAGCAGCCCACGAATAGCGGGGGGGGCCCACAATGAGCAGTTCTTC. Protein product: CASSPRIAGGAHNEQFF.

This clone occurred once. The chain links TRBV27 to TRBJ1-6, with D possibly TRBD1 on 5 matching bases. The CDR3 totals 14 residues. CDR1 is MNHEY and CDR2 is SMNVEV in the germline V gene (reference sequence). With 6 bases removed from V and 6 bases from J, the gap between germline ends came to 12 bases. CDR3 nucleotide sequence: TGTGCCAGCAGCCTGGGAGGGGCTAATTCACCCCTCCACTTT. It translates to CASSLGGANSPLHF.

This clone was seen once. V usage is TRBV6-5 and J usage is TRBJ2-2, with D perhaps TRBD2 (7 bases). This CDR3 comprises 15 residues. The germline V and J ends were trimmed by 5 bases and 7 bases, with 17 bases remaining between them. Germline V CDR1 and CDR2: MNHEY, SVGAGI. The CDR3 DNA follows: TGTGCCAGCAGTAGGGGGGGCGCCCGGAACGGGGAGCTGTTTTTT. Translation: CASSRGGARNGELFF.

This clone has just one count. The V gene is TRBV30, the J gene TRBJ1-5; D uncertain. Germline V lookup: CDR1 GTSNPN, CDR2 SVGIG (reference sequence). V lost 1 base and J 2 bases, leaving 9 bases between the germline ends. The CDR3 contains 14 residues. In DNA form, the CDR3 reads TGTGCCTGGAGTGGGCGGCTTGGCAATCAGCCCCAGCATTTT. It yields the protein CAWSGRLGNQPQHF.

This CDR3 reads CASTFKVESYEQYF. The CDR3 DNA reads as TGTGCCAGCACCTTTAAGGTGGAGTCCTACGAGCAGTACTTC. The rearrangement joins TRBV28 to TRBJ2-7; D remains unclear. Trimming removed 7 bases from V and 1 base from J, with 14 bases in between. Germline V gene lookup returns CDR1 MDHEN and CDR2 SYDVKM. The CDR3 is 14 residues long.

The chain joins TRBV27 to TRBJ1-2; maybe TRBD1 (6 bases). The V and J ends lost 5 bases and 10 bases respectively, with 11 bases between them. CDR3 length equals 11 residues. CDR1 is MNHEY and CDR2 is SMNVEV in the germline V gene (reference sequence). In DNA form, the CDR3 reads TGTGCCAGCAGTCCTTGGGGGCTCTACACCTTC. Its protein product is CASSPWGLYTF.

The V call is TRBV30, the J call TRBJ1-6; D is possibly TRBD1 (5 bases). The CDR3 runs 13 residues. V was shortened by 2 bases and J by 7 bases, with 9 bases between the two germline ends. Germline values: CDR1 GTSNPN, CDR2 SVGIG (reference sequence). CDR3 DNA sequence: TGTGCCTGGAGTTCCTGGGGCAATTCACCCCTCCACTTT. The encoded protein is CAWSSWGNSPLHF.

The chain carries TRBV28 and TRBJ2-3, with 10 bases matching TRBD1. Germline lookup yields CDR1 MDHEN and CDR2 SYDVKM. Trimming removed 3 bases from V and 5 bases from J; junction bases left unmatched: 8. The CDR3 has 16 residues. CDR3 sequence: CASSFLGTGVQDTQYF. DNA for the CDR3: TGTGCCAGCAGTTTTTTAGGGACAGGGGTGCAAGATACGCAGTATTTT.

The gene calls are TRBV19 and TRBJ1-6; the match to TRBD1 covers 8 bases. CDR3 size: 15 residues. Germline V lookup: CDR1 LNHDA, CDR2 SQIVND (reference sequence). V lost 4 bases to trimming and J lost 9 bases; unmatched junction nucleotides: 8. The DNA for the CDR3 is TGTGCCAGTAGTAACTTACAGGGGGGATCTTCACCCCTCCACTTT. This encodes CASSNLQGGSSPLHF.

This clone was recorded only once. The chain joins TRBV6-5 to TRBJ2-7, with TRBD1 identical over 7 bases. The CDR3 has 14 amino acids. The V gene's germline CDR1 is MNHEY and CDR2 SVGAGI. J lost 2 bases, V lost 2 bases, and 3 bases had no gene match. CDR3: CASSYRDRPYEQYF. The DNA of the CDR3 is TGTGCCAGCAGTTACCGGGACAGACCCTACGAGCAGTACTTC.

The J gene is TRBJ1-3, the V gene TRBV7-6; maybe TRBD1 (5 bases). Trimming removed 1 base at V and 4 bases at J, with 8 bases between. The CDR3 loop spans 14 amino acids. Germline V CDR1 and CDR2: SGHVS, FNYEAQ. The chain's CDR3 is CASSLGQKGNTIYF. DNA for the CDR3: TGTGCCAGCAGCTTAGGACAGAAAGGAAACACCATATATTTT. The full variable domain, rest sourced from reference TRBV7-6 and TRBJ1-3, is GAGVSQSPRYKVTKRGQDVALRCDPISGHVSLYWYRQALGQGPEFLTYFNYEAQQDKSGLPNDRFSAERPEGSISTLTIQRTEQRDSAMYRCASSLGQKGNTIYFGEGSWLTVV.

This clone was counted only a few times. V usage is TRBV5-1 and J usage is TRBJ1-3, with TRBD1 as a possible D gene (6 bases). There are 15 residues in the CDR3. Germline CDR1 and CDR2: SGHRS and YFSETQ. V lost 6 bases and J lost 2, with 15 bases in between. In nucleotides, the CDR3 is TGCGCCAGCATTCACAAGGGGACACCTGGAAACACCATATATTTT. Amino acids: CASIHKGTPGNTIYF. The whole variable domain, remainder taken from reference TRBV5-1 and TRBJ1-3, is KAGVTQTPRYLIKTRGQQVTLSCSPISGHRSVSWYQQTPGQGLQFLFEYFSETQRNKGNFPGRFSGRQFSNSRSEMNVSTLELGDSALYLCASIHKGTPGNTIYFGEGSWLTVV.

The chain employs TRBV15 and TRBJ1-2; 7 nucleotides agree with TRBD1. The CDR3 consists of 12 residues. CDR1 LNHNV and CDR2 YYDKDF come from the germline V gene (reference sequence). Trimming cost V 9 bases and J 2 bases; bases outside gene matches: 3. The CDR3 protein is CATGQVNYGYTF. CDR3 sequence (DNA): TGTGCCACAGGACAGGTAAACTATGGCTACACCTTC.

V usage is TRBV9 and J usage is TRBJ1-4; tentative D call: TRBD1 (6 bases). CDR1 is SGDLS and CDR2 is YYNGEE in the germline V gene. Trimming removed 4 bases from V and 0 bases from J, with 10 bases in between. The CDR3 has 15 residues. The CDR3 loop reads CASSYRTATNEKLFF. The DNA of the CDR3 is TGTGCCAGCAGCTATCGGACAGCAACTAATGAAAAACTGTTTTTT.

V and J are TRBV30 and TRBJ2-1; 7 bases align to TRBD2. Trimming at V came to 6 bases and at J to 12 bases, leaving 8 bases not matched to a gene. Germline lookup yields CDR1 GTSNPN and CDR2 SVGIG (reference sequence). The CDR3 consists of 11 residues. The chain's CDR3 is CACPAGLVQFF. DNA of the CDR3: TGTGCCTGCCCCGCCGGACTAGTGCAGTTCTTC.

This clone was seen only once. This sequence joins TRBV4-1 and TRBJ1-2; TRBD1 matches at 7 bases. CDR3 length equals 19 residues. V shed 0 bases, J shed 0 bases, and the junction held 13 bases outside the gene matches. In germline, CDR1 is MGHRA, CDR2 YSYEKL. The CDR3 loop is CASSQDDLWDSGPNYGYTF. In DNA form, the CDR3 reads TGCGCCAGCAGCCAAGACGACCTTTGGGACAGCGGACCTAACTATGGCTACACCTTC.

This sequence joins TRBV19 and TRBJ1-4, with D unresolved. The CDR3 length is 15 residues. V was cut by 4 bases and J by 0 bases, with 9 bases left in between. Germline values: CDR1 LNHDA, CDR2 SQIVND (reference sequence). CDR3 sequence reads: CASSTRFATNEKLFF. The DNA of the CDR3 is TGTGCCAGTAGTACCCGGTTTGCAACTAATGAAAAACTGTTTTTT.

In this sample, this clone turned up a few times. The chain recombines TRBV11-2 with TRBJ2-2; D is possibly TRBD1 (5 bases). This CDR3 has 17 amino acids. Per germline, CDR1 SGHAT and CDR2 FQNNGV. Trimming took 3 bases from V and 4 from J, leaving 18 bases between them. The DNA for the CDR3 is TGTGCCAGCAGCTTGAATAGTGTTGGGGCTTTCACCGGGGAGCTGTTTTTT. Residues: CASSLNSVGAFTGELFF.

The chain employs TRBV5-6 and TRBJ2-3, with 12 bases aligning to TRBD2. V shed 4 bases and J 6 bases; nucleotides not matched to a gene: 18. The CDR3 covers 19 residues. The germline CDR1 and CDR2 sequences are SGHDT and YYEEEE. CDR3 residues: CASSQTTSGGPRGVDTQYF. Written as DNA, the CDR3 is TGTGCCAGCAGCCAGACGACTAGCGGGGGCCCTAGGGGGGTGGATACGCAGTATTTT.

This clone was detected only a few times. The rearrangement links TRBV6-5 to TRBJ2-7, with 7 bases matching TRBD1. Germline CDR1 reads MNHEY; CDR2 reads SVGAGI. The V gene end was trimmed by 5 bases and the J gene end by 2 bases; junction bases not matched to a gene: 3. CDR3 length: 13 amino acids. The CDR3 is CASSIQGTYEQYF. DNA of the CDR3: TGTGCCAGCAGTATACAGGGGACCTACGAGCAGTACTTC.

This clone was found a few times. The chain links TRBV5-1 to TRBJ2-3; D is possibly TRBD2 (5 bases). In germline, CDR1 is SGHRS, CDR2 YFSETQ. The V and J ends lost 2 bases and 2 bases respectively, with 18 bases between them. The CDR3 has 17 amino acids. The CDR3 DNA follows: TGCGCCAGCAGCTTCTTATCAGCGGCATCCCTCACAGATACGCAGTATTTT. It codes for CASSFLSAASLTDTQYF.

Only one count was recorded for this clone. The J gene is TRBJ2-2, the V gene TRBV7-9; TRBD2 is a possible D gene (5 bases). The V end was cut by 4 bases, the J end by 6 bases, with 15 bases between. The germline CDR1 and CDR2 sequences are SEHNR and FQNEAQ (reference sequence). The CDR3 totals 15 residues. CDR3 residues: CASSSPLGLSGELFF. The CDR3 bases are TGTGCCAGCAGCTCTCCCCTCGGACTGTCCGGGGAGCTGTTTTTT.

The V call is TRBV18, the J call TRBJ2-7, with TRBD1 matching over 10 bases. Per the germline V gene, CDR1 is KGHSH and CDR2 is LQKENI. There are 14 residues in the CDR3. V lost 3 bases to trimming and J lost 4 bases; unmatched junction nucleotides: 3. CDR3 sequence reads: CASSPDRGLYEQYF. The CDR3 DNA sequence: TGTGCCAGCTCACCGGACAGGGGGTTGTACGAGCAGTACTTC.